The 17 T cell receptor beta chains in this list originate from one sample, sequenced in a study of blood T cell repertoires in COVID-19. The protocol was immunoSEQ multiplex PCR, while the TCRdb copy is restricted to in-frame clones and leaves out a portion. Of about 80,000 clones in the sample, about 86% are singletons; the top ten hold less than 40%. Sequenced input: peripheral blood. All receptors derive from an elderly man with active or convalescent COVID-19.

J is TRBJ2-7 and V is TRBV5-1; perhaps TRBD2 as D (6 bases). Deletions cut 0 bases from V and 6 bases from J, with 10 bases between. The CDR3 consists of 13 residues. Germline CDR1 SGHRS, CDR2 YFSETQ. The CDR3 here is CASSLVGGAEQYF. DNA of the CDR3: TGCGCCAGCAGCTTGGTTGGCGGGGCCGAGCAGTACTTC. Together with reference TRBV5-1 and TRBJ2-7, the CDR3 gives the full variable domain: KAGVTQTPRYLIKTRGQQVTLSCSPISGHRSVSWYQQTPGQGLQFLFEYFSETQRNKGNFPGRFSGRQFSNSRSEMNVSTLELGDSALYLCASSLVGGAEQYFGPGTRLTVT.

Only a few counts were recorded for this clone. The V call is TRBV4-2, the J call TRBJ1-4; possibly TRBD1 for D (6 bases). Trimming took 5 bases from V and 0 from J, leaving 10 bases between them. The CDR3 contains 15 residues. Germline V gives CDR1 LGHNA, CDR2 YNFKEQ. As DNA, the CDR3 is TGTGCCAGCAGCTCCCGACAGGCAACTAATGAAAAACTGTTTTTT. Protein: CASSSRQATNEKLFF.

This clone was seen only once. DNA for the CDR3: TGTGCCAGCAGACGTACCGGGTTTTCCTACGAGCAGTACTTC. Its protein is CASRRTGFSYEQYF. The V and J genes are TRBV27 and TRBJ2-7; the D is unclear. CDR1 is MNHEY, CDR2 SMNVEV, per germline (reference sequence). Trimming removed 6 bases from V and 1 base from J, with 13 bases in between. There are 14 residues in the CDR3.

This clone has more than one count but fewer than ten. The chain has TRBV4-2 and TRBJ1-1; a possible D gene is TRBD1 (5 bases). Trimming removed 2 bases at V and 0 bases at J, with 10 bases between. The CDR3 covers 15 residues. The germline V gene encodes CDR1 LGHNA and CDR2 YNFKEQ. CDR3 coding DNA: TGTGCCAGCAGCCAAATCGGACACCTGAACACTGAAGCTTTCTTT. Translation: CASSQIGHLNTEAFF.

This chain links TRBV5-1 with TRBJ2-5; 7 nucleotides match TRBD2. The germline gives CDR1 SGHRS, CDR2 YFSETQ. The ends lost 0 bases at V and 2 bases at J; junction bases unmatched: 7. This CDR3 region has 16 residues. The CDR3 loop is CASSLETRGGQETQYF. For the CDR3, the DNA is TGCGCCAGCAGCTTGGAGACTAGGGGAGGGCAAGAGACCCAGTACTTC.

The rearrangement uses TRBV7-9 and TRBJ1-1; 8 nucleotides agree with TRBD1. The trim removed 4 bases at V and 0 bases at J, leaving 4 bases unmatched. The CDR3 spans 15 residues. Germline V gene data show CDR1 as SEHNR and CDR2 as FQNEAQ (reference sequence). The CDR3 DNA is TGTGCCAGCAGCTGGTCGACAGGGGTGAACACTGAAGCTTTCTTT. Encoded protein: CASSWSTGVNTEAFF.

The rearrangement joins TRBV5-8 to TRBJ2-4, with D uncertain. V lost 4 bases, J lost 0 bases, and 8 bases lay in between. Germline V lookup: CDR1 SGHTS, CDR2 YDEGEE. The CDR3 length is 14 residues. The CDR3 here is CASSQETAKNIQYF. CDR3 bases: TGTGCCAGCAGCCAGGAAACAGCCAAAAACATTCAGTACTTC.

The chain employs TRBV5-6 and TRBJ2-2; maybe TRBD2 (5 bases). Germline CDR1 and CDR2: SGHDT and YYEEEE. V dropped 0 bases and J dropped 7 bases, with 10 bases sitting between them. CDR3 length: 14 amino acids. This chain's CDR3 is CASSLAAGNGELFF. As DNA, the CDR3 is TGTGCCAGCAGCTTGGCCGCGGGCAACGGGGAGCTGTTTTTT.

V and J are TRBV5-1 and TRBJ2-2; D uncertain. V was cut by 0 bases and J by 6 bases, with 18 bases left in between. The CDR3 runs 17 residues. The germline V gene has CDR1 SGHRS and CDR2 YFSETQ. The CDR3 region is CASSLVPVASGAGELFF. CDR3 bases: TGCGCCAGCAGCTTGGTTCCGGTCGCGAGTGGAGCCGGGGAGCTGTTTTTT.

The chain uses TRBV18 and TRBJ2-7; 9 bases agree with TRBD1. Germline V gene lookup returns CDR1 KGHSH and CDR2 LQKENI. V lost 0 bases and J lost 2; bases outside the gene matches: 2. This CDR3 is built from 15 residues. This CDR3 is CASSPPRQGAYEQYF. In nucleotides, the CDR3 is TGTGCCAGCTCACCACCGAGACAGGGGGCCTACGAGCAGTACTTC.

The chain couples TRBV5-1 to TRBJ2-7, with 9 bases fitting TRBD2. Trimming took 2 bases from V and 3 from J; bases not matched to a gene: 3. The CDR3 loop spans 14 amino acids. Per the germline V gene, CDR1 is SGHRS and CDR2 is YFSETQ. CDR3 amino acids: CASSFSGSLYEQYF. The CDR3 nucleotides are TGCGCCAGCAGCTTTAGCGGGAGTCTCTACGAGCAGTACTTC.

The chain combines TRBV5-1 with TRBJ1-4, with D unclear. Trimming stripped 0 bases from V and 5 bases from J, with 8 bases between. Germline V gene lookup returns CDR1 SGHRS and CDR2 YFSETQ. The CDR3 has 14 amino acids. For the CDR3, the DNA is TGCGCCAGCAGCTTGGCTCAGTCGAATGAAAAACTGTTTTTT. This gives the protein CASSLAQSNEKLFF.

The chain employs TRBV7-2 and TRBJ2-7, with 8 bases matching TRBD1. The CDR3 runs 15 residues. Germline assignment: CDR1 SGHTA and CDR2 FQGNSA. The junction had 9 bases not matched to a gene; V was cut back by 5 bases and J by 3 bases. In DNA form, the CDR3 reads TGTGCCAGCAGCGTGGACAGGGCCGCTTTCTACGAGCAGTACTTC. It encodes CASSVDRAAFYEQYF. The full variable domain, with the rest looked up from reference TRBV7-2 and TRBJ2-7, is GAGVSQSPSNKVTEKGKDVELRCDPISGHTALYWYRQSLGQGLEFLIYFQGNSAPDKSGLPSDRFSAERTGGSVSTLTIQRTQQEDSAVYLCASSVDRAAFYEQYFGPGTRLTVT.

This chain joins TRBV5-6 and TRBJ1-6; D unclear. The CDR3 sequence is 16 residues long. The V gene's germline CDR1 is SGHDT and CDR2 YYEEEE. V lost 4 bases to trimming and J lost 0 bases, with 11 bases between them. The CDR3 coding sequence is TGTGCCAGCAGCGGCGGGATCAGCTCCTATAATTCACCCCTCCACTTT. Amino acid sequence: CASSGGISSYNSPLHF.

This chain connects TRBV6-6 to TRBJ1-3; TRBD1 agrees at 10 bases. Per germline, CDR1 MNHNY and CDR2 SVGAGI (reference sequence). With 9 bases clipped from V and 2 bases from J, the junction kept 7 bases outside the gene matches. The CDR3 runs to 15 residues. Here the CDR3 DNA reads TGTGCCAGTTGGGACAGGGGCCCCGCTGGAAACACCATATATTTT. Protein product: CASWDRGPAGNTIYF.

The chain uses TRBV6-5 and TRBJ2-7, with 11 bases matching TRBD1. The CDR3 covers 14 residues. The junction had 6 bases not matched to a gene; V was cut back by 5 bases and J by 6 bases. Germline V CDR1 and CDR2: MNHEY, SVGAGI. The CDR3 DNA follows: TGTGCCAGCAGTATTCGGACAGGGGGCTCCGAGCAGTACTTC. It codes for CASSIRTGGSEQYF.

The rearrangement uses TRBV12-5 and TRBJ1-1, with D hard to call. Germline loops: CDR1 LGHNT, CDR2 FRNRAP. CDR3 length equals 12 residues. The V gene lost 3 bases and the J gene lost 3 bases, with 5 bases spanning the gap. The CDR3 sequence is CASGFGDTEAFF. CDR3 nucleotide sequence: TGTGCTAGTGGTTTCGGGGACACTGAAGCTTTCTTT.